This T cell receptor (beta chain) was profiled in a study of shared clonotypes between healthy human individuals. Study results and caveats: Naive subsets typically showed greater estimated richness than memory subsets.

Profiled with immunoSEQ multiplex PCR; TCRdb holds only in-frame clones, not every one. The sample holds over 950,000 clones, 77% seen once. Only one count was recorded for this clone. Its antigen is unknown. The receptor comes from a man aged 18 to 30 in good health. Some clones in this sample may be carry-over from other donors' samples. Sequenced input: memory CD4+ T cells from PBMCs. Subset here: CD45RA-negative fraction.

Here the CDR3 reads CASTSGTRLTDEQYF. The CDR3 DNA reads TGTGCCAGCACCTCGGGAACTAGGTTGACTGACGAGCAGTACTTC. The V call is TRBV9, the J call TRBJ2-7, with D perhaps TRBD2 (5 bases). Germline loops: CDR1 SGDLS, CDR2 YYNGEE. The CDR3 spans 15 residues. Trimming pared 6 bases from V and 5 bases from J, leaving 21 bases between.